The entry below gives a single TCR beta chain sequence along with its context. The antigen is not known. The PCR was carried out with 60 Vbeta primers and 13 Jbeta primers. Sequencing was performed with immunoSEQ multiplex PCR; in TCRdb, only in-frame clones are kept and a portion is missing. The sample has about 150,000 clones; approximately 77% are singletons. V shed 1 base and J shed 8 bases, with 11 bases lying between them. The CDR3 loop spans 14 amino acids. The V gene's germline CDR1 is SGHVS and CDR2 FQNEAQ. These data are taken from a study of cytomegalovirus exposure and HLA in healthy donors. Study observations and caveats: Reportedly, diagnosis of cytomegalovirus status by the classifier showed high specificity and sensitivity.

The sample consisted of PBMCs. This chain uses TRBV7-8 with TRBJ2-2; D ambiguous. This clonotype originated in a woman aged 40 to 55 in good health and CMV-seronegative. The CDR3 DNA is TGTGCCAGCAGCTTAGACGCCCGGTCGGGGGAGCTGTTTTTT. Residues: CASSLDARSGELFF.